One and the same sample provided the 4 T cell receptor beta chains below, sequenced in a study of sequential checkpoint blockade in melanoma (dated by TCRdb to about 2019). Libraries were made using the immunoSEQ multiplex PCR assay. Drawn from immuneACCESS, this table holds only the in-frame rearrangements with V and J called that TCRdb kept. Clones are partly lost; checked studies trace under half to an unresolved V gene and leave the rest unexplained. For this sample the table gives 13,000 to 15,000 clones, of which approximately 52% were detected only once. The top ten hold around 15% of the sample. Explained via the paper, the treatment or condition label denotes: randomized to nivolumab then ipilimumab (arm A) or the reverse (arm B). The specimen was CD8+ T cells sorted from blood (inferred from file names), collected from a patient given nivolumab and ipilimumab in sequence. The receptors here all came from a human donor with melanoma.

This clone was seen only a few times. The chain recombines TRBV7-9 with TRBJ2-2; a possible D gene is TRBD2 (6 bases). CDR1 is SEHNR and CDR2 is FQNEAQ in the germline V gene (reference sequence). The CDR3 extends over 15 amino acids. V dropped 3 bases and J dropped 5 bases, with 13 bases sitting between them. CDR3 sequence (DNA): TGTGCCAGCAGCTTCGGGAGATCCTATACCGGGGAGCTGTTTTTT. Translating it yields CASSFGRSYTGELFF.

This chain joins TRBV10-3 and TRBJ1-6, with TRBD1 matching 8 bases. Germline lookup yields CDR1 ENHRY and CDR2 SYGVKD. The CDR3 loop spans 17 amino acids. The trim removed 0 bases at V and 6 bases at J, leaving 7 bases unmatched. CDR3 sequence reads: CAISESGQGASNSPLHF. CDR3 nucleotide sequence: TGTGCCATCAGTGAGTCGGGGCAGGGGGCGAGTAATTCACCCCTCCACTTT.

This chain uses TRBV28 with TRBJ2-7; 9 positions match TRBD1. The trim removed 6 bases at V and 4 bases at J, leaving 4 bases unmatched. This CDR3 contains 13 residues. The germline V gene has CDR1 MDHEN and CDR2 SYDVKM. CDR3 sequence: CASSTGTGYEQYF. The CDR3 DNA follows: TGTGCCAGCAGCACCGGGACAGGGTACGAGCAGTACTTC.

The V gene is TRBV4-1, the J gene TRBJ2-7; 9 nucleotides align to TRBD1. CDR1 and CDR2 from the germline V gene are MGHRA and YSYEKL. The V and J ends lost 3 bases and 4 bases, in that order; junction bases with no gene match: 7. The CDR3 length is 15 residues. In nucleotides, the CDR3 is TGCGCCAGCAGCCATAATACAGGGGGCTCTTACGAGCAGTACTTC. Translating it yields CASSHNTGGSYEQYF.